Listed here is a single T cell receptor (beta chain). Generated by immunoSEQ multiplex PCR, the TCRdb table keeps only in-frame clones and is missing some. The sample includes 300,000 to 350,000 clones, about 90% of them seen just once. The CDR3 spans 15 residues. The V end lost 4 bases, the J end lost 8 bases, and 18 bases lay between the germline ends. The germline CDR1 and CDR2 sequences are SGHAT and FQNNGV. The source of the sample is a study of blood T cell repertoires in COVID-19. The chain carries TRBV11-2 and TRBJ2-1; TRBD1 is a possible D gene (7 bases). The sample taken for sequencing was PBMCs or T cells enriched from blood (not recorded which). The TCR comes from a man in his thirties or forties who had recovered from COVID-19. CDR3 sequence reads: CASSWAGRGGDEQFF. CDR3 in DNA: TGTGCCAGCAGCTGGGCCGGGAGAGGGGGCGATGAGCAGTTCTTC.